This passage covers 18 T cell receptor beta chains from one sample sequenced in a study of blood T cell repertoires in COVID-19. The repertoire was sequenced with immunoSEQ multiplex PCR; TCRdb's copy has only in-frame clones and lacks some. The sample holds fewer than 150,000 clones, more than 75% seen once. The sample comprised peripheral blood. The source of these receptors is a woman aged 40 to 49 with acute or convalescent COVID-19.

Notes on this clone: One end of the junction fails to match germline, which may point to a read error. The rearrangement uses TRBV19 and TRBJ1-1, with D unresolved. Looked up from germline, CDR1 is LNHDA and CDR2 is SQIVND (reference sequence). This CDR3 has 13 residues. The CDR3 region is CASSIKWSTEAFF. Written as DNA, the CDR3 is TGTGCCAGTAGTATCAAGTGGAGCACTGAAGCTTTTTTT.

The gene calls are TRBV9 and TRBJ2-3; 12 bases align to TRBD2. Germline V gene data show CDR1 as SGDLS and CDR2 as YYNGEE. Germline trimming cut 0 bases from V and 0 bases from J; bases unmatched to any gene: 8. This CDR3 spans 19 amino acids. The CDR3 protein is CASSVALAGGPPSTDTQYF. As DNA, the CDR3 is TGTGCCAGCAGCGTAGCCCTAGCGGGGGGGCCTCCTAGCACAGATACGCAGTATTTT.

This clone occurred a few times. V usage is TRBV9 and J usage is TRBJ1-2; 7 bases are a match to TRBD1. Germline trimming cut 2 bases from V and 0 bases from J; bases unmatched to any gene: 4. From germline, CDR1 is SGDLS and CDR2 YYNGEE. CDR3 size: 15 residues. CDR3 amino acids: CASSVTGIANYGYTF. In nucleotides, the CDR3 is TGTGCCAGCAGCGTGACAGGGATAGCTAACTATGGCTACACCTTC.

The chain recombines TRBV19 with TRBJ1-1, with D hard to call. CDR1 and CDR2 from the germline V gene are LNHDA and SQIVND (reference sequence). Between the trimmed V and J ends, which lost 8 bases and 3 bases, there was a span of 16 bases. This CDR3 is 14 amino acids long. This chain's CDR3 is CASGLTVEDTEAFF. The CDR3 DNA is TGTGCCAGTGGCCTCACAGTCGAAGACACTGAAGCTTTCTTT. The full variable domain, rest sourced from reference TRBV19 and TRBJ1-1, is DGGITQSPKYLFRKEGQNVTLSCEQNLNHDAMYWYRQDPGQGLRLIYYSQIVNDFQKGDIAEGYSVSREKKESFPLTVTSAQKNPTAFYLCASGLTVEDTEAFFGQGTRLTVV.

This chain joins TRBV3-1 (or the pseudogene TRBV3-2) and TRBJ2-5; 9 bases are shared with TRBD2. V lost 4 bases and J lost 5; bases outside the gene matches: 11. Per germline, CDR1 LGHDT and CDR2 YNNKEL (reference sequence). The CDR3 is 16 amino acids. The CDR3 loop is CASSLSGGGLKETQYF. DNA for the CDR3: TGTGCCAGCAGCCTTAGCGGGGGAGGGCTAAAGGAGACCCAGTACTTC.

This rearrangement joins TRBV9 to TRBJ1-1; perhaps TRBD1 as D (5 bases). The V gene lost 3 bases and the J gene lost 2 bases, with 20 bases spanning the gap. The germline V gene has CDR1 SGDLS and CDR2 YYNGEE. The CDR3 is 17 residues long. The CDR3 reads CASSGPGGEDRNTEAFF. CDR3 coding DNA: TGTGCCAGCAGCGGCCCCGGGGGGGAAGATAGAAACACTGAAGCTTTCTTT. The variable domain in full, completed from reference TRBV9 and TRBJ1-1, reads DSGVTQTPKHLITATGQRVTLRCSPRSGDLSVYWYQQSLDQGLQFLIQYYNGEERAKGNILERFSAQQFPDLHSELNLSSLELGDSALYFCASSGPGGEDRNTEAFFGQGTRLTVV.

V and J are TRBV6-2 or TRBV6-3 and TRBJ2-7, with D perhaps TRBD1 (7 bases). Germline V gene sequence: CDR1 MNHEY, CDR2 SVGEGT. V lost 2 bases and J 2 bases, leaving 10 bases between the germline ends. CDR3 length equals 14 residues. The CDR3 DNA sequence: TGTGCCAGCAGTTACGGAGGGGGCACCTACGAGCAGTACTTC. It is translated as CASSYGGGTYEQYF.

The gene calls are TRBV11-3 and TRBJ1-1, with 7 bases that match TRBD1. This CDR3 region has 15 residues. Trimming took 5 bases from V and 1 from J; bases not matched to a gene: 7. Germline V gene lookup returns CDR1 SGHNT and CDR2 YENEEA. The CDR3 coding sequence is TGTGCCAGCAGCCCAGGGGGACGGGAGAACACTGAAGCTTTCTTT. It is translated as CASSPGGRENTEAFF.

The J gene is TRBJ2-1, the V gene TRBV19; TRBD2 might be the D (5 bases). The germline gives CDR1 LNHDA, CDR2 SQIVND (reference sequence). V was trimmed by 1 base and J by 5 bases, leaving 9 bases between them. The CDR3 totals 14 residues. The CDR3 spells CASSIALGDNEQFF. The CDR3 DNA reads as TGTGCCAGTAGTATAGCACTAGGAGACAATGAGCAGTTCTTC. The variable domain in full, with the rest retrieved from reference TRBV19 and TRBJ2-1, is DGGITQSPKYLFRKEGQNVTLSCEQNLNHDAMYWYRQDPGQGLRLIYYSQIVNDFQKGDIAEGYSVSREKKESFPLTVTSAQKNPTAFYLCASSIALGDNEQFFGPGTRLTVL.

The gene calls are TRBV28 and TRBJ1-2; D is uncertain. The CDR3 is 14 amino acids. CDR1 and CDR2 from the germline V gene are MDHEN and SYDVKM. V shed 2 bases and J shed 2 bases, with 9 bases lying between them. The CDR3, as DNA: TGTGCCAGCAGTTTACAATTCGGGAACTATGGCTACACCTTC. This sequence encodes CASSLQFGNYGYTF.

A single count supports this clone. The chain employs TRBV5-1 and TRBJ2-7; 7 nucleotides line up with TRBD2. CDR3 length: 14 amino acids. V gave up 4 bases and J gave up 7 bases; unmatched junction bases: 11. CDR1 is SGHRS and CDR2 is YFSETQ in the germline V gene. CDR3 sequence: CASSASGMGSEQYF. CDR3 bases: TGCGCCAGCAGCGCGAGCGGGATGGGTTCTGAGCAGTACTTC. The full variable domain, its missing parts supplied by reference TRBV5-1 and TRBJ2-7, is KAGVTQTPRYLIKTRGQQVTLSCSPISGHRSVSWYQQTPGQGLQFLFEYFSETQRNKGNFPGRFSGRQFSNSRSEMNVSTLELGDSALYLCASSASGMGSEQYFGPGTRLTVT.

The chain recombines TRBV3-1 (or the pseudogene TRBV3-2) with TRBJ2-5, with D maybe TRBD2 (7 bases). This CDR3 has 16 residues. V lost 6 bases and J lost 1, with 18 bases in between. Germline V gene lookup returns CDR1 LGHDT and CDR2 YNNKEL (reference sequence). CDR3 nucleotide sequence: TGTGCCAGCAGGTCGTGGGCCGGGGGGCCCCAAGAGACCCAGTACTTC. Encoded protein: CASRSWAGGPQETQYF.

The chain uses TRBV5-8 and TRBJ2-4; TRBD2 agrees at 10 bases. This CDR3 has 12 amino acids. CDR1 and CDR2 from the germline V gene are SGHTS and YDEGEE. J was trimmed by 15 bases and V by 0 bases; bases with no gene match: 3. The CDR3 region is CASSLVTSGWYF. The DNA of the CDR3 is TGTGCCAGCAGCTTGGTGACTAGCGGGTGGTACTTC.

The gene calls are TRBV6-5 and TRBJ2-2; TRBD1 is a possible D gene (5 bases). There are 14 residues in the CDR3. Germline V gives CDR1 MNHEY, CDR2 SVGAGI. V was shortened by 5 bases and J by 1 base, with 8 bases between the two germline ends. The CDR3 coding sequence is TGTGCCAGCAGTCCTGACAGGAACACCGGGGAGCTGTTTTTT. It translates to CASSPDRNTGELFF.

This rearrangement joins TRBV19 to TRBJ1-2, with a weak D call TRBD1 (6 bases). Germline V CDR1 and CDR2: LNHDA, SQIVND (reference sequence). The CDR3 is 11 residues long. V was cut by 10 bases and J by 4 bases, with 10 bases left in between. The DNA for the CDR3 is TGTGCCATTGGACAGTCCTATGGCTACACCTTC. It encodes CAIGQSYGYTF.

This clone was picked up a small number of times. The V and J genes are TRBV30 and TRBJ2-7; D is possibly TRBD1 (6 bases). The CDR3 contains 11 residues. From germline, CDR1 is GTSNPN and CDR2 SVGIG (reference sequence). With 7 bases removed from V and 2 bases from J, the gap between germline ends came to 9 bases. CDR3 in DNA: TGTGCCTTGGGGACACCCTACGAGCAGTACTTC. Translation: CALGTPYEQYF.

The J gene is TRBJ1-4, the V gene TRBV15; D unclear. Looked up from germline, CDR1 is LNHNV and CDR2 is YYDKDF (reference sequence). V lost 1 base and J 7 bases, leaving 13 bases between the germline ends. The CDR3 covers 15 residues. CDR3 sequence reads: CATSRVRGNSEKLFF. The CDR3 bases are TGTGCCACCAGCAGAGTGAGAGGAAACTCTGAAAAACTGTTTTTT. Complete variable domain (other parts from reference TRBV15 and TRBJ1-4): DAMVIQNPRYQVTQFGKPVTLSCSQTLNHNVMYWYQQKSSQAPKLLFHYYDKDFNNEADTPDNFQSRRPNTSFCFLDIRSPGLGDTAMYLCATSRVRGNSEKLFFGSGTQLSVL.

The rearrangement links TRBV11-2 to TRBJ2-1; 8 bases agree with TRBD2. The germline CDR1 and CDR2 sequences are SGHAT and FQNNGV. This CDR3 comprises 14 residues. Trimming at V came to 2 bases and at J to 12 bases, leaving 9 bases not matched to a gene. CDR3 coding DNA: TGTGCCAGCAGCTTACTGCGCGGGGGGAGGATGCAGTTCTTC. Amino acid sequence: CASSLLRGGRMQFF.